This entry lists 15 T cell receptor beta chains sequenced from one sample in a study of T-cell reconstitution after alpha-beta-depleted transplantation in children. Unique molecular identifiers featured in how the TCRbeta library was prepared. TCRdb fed the PCR reads into MiXCR, producing one record per CDR3 protein. The sample contains 120,000 or so distinct CDR3 sequences, 10% of which appear only once. The specimen was PBMCs from the stem cell graft donor, collected from the stem cell graft. All receptors come from a human donor who donated a stem cell graft to a child with acute lymphoblastic leukemia.

This clonotype was seen at least ten times. The rearrangement links TRBV20-1 to TRBJ1-1, with 8 bases identical to TRBD1. Germline V gene data show CDR1 as DFQATT and CDR2 as SNEGSKA (reference sequence). The CDR3 runs to 14 residues. Trimming took 0 bases from V and 4 from J; bases not matched to a gene: 4. CDR3 sequence: CSARDITGGTEAFF. CDR3 bases: TGCAGTGCTAGAGATATTACAGGGGGCACTGAAGCTTTCTTT.

This clonotype was counted many times. This sequence joins TRBV7-9 and TRBJ2-3, with TRBD1 identical over 7 bases. This CDR3 has 14 residues. J gave up 6 bases and V 4 bases, and 7 bases lay outside the gene matches. The germline V gene has CDR1 SEHNR and CDR2 FQNEAQ (reference sequence). This CDR3 reads CASSSDRERDTQYF. CDR3 nucleotide sequence: TGTGCCAGCAGCTCCGACAGGGAAAGGGATACGCAGTATTTT.

The rearrangement links TRBV30 to TRBJ1-4; D unclear. The germline CDR1 and CDR2 sequences are GTSNPN and SVGIG (reference sequence). V was pared by 4 bases and J by 0 bases, with 6 bases between. This CDR3 has 13 residues. CDR3 DNA sequence: TGTGCCTGGAACGGTGCAACTAATGAAAAACTGTTTTTT. Its translation is CAWNGATNEKLFF.

This clonotype was counted ten times or more. This chain uses TRBV24-1 with TRBJ1-1; 8 nucleotides line up with TRBD1. V gave up 3 bases and J gave up 1 base; unmatched junction bases: 3. Germline V CDR1 and CDR2: KGHDR, SFDVKD. The CDR3 covers 15 residues. DNA of the CDR3: TGTGCCACCAGTGATCCTGGGACAGGGAACACTGAAGCTTTCTTT. It codes for CATSDPGTGNTEAFF.

This clonotype is a singleton in its sample. With a much larger clone just one base away, this may be a read error. The chain combines TRBV20-1 with TRBJ1-3; no reliable D call. Germline assignment: CDR1 DFQATT and CDR2 SNEGSKA (reference sequence). This CDR3 is built from 14 residues. The CDR3 sequence: CSARDKTSVNTIYF. The CDR3 DNA follows: TGCAGTGCTAGAGACAAGACATCTGTAAACACCATATATTTT.

The table lists this clonotype with many counts. J is TRBJ2-7 and V is TRBV7-2, with a possible D match to TRBD2 (6 bases). V was cut by 1 base and J by 4 bases, with 11 bases left in between. Germline values: CDR1 SGHTA, CDR2 FQGNSA. The CDR3 length is 14 residues. The CDR3 loop is CASSLDFGTYEQYF. CDR3 sequence (DNA): TGTGCCAGCAGCTTAGATTTTGGGACTTACGAGCAGTACTTC.

In this sample, this clonotype turned up many times. The chain recombines TRBV7-6 with TRBJ1-2, with D uncertain. CDR3 length: 14 amino acids. V lost 1 base, J lost 4 bases, and 10 bases lay in between. The germline CDR1 and CDR2 sequences are SGHVS and FNYEAQ. CDR3 amino acids: CASSLEGLAYGYTF. The DNA for the CDR3 is TGTGCCAGCAGCTTAGAGGGTCTTGCCTATGGCTACACCTTC.

In its sample, this clonotype was seen many times. This rearrangement joins TRBV5-1 to TRBJ2-4, with TRBD1 identical over 9 bases. The V segment lost 0 bases and the J segment 0 bases; nucleotides outside the gene matches: 13. Germline V gene data show CDR1 as SGHRS and CDR2 as YFSETQ. The CDR3 is 20 residues long. The CDR3: CASSLETGGPPQLAKNIQYF. CDR3 DNA: TGCGCCAGCAGCTTGGAGACAGGGGGACCACCACAGCTAGCCAAAAACATTCAGTACTTC.

This clonotype occurred many times. The chain uses TRBV5-1 and TRBJ2-5; D is undetermined. There are 15 residues in the CDR3. The germline V gene has CDR1 SGHRS and CDR2 YFSETQ. Trimming cost V 0 bases and J 5 bases, with 14 bases left between them. The CDR3: CASSLEGRDRETQYF. Here the CDR3 DNA reads TGCGCCAGCAGCTTGGAAGGTCGTGATAGGGAGACCCAGTACTTC.

This clonotype was recorded many times. The chain joins TRBV12-3 or TRBV12-4 to TRBJ2-7; TRBD1 is a possible D gene (5 bases). This CDR3 spans 13 amino acids. V lost 6 bases to trimming and J lost 5 bases, with 14 bases between them. CDR3 sequence (DNA): TGTGCCAGCAGCCAAGGGGCAGGGAACGAGCAGTACTTC. It encodes CASSQGAGNEQYF.

This clonotype was detected ten times or more. The chain links TRBV7-3 to TRBJ2-1; D is unclear. The length of the CDR3 is 15 residues. The ends were cut back, 2 bases at V and 2 bases at J, with 10 bases in the middle. CDR1 is SGHTA, CDR2 FQGTGA, per germline. The CDR3 nucleotides read TGTGCCAGCAGCTTAGGTCAAACTCCCTACAATGAGCAGTTCTTC. Translation gives CASSLGQTPYNEQFF.

This clonotype was counted ten times or more. The chain links TRBV7-2 to TRBJ2-5; 9 nucleotides match TRBD1. Germline values: CDR1 SGHTA, CDR2 FQGNSA. The CDR3 length is 16 residues. V shed 8 bases, J shed 4 bases, and the junction held 14 bases outside the gene matches. CDR3 protein: CASRPMDRGIGETQYF. In DNA, the CDR3 is TGTGCCAGCCGTCCTATGGACAGGGGTATCGGAGAGACCCAGTACTTC.

This clonotype was recorded at least ten times. This chain uses TRBV7-8 with TRBJ2-7, with 14 bases fitting TRBD2. The trim removed 5 bases at V and 3 bases at J, leaving 6 bases unmatched. CDR3 length equals 16 residues. The germline CDR1 and CDR2 sequences are SGHVS and FQNEAQ. As DNA, the CDR3 is TGTGCCAGCAGCCTCGGGACTAGCGGGGGTATCTACGAGCAGTACTTC. Translated: CASSLGTSGGIYEQYF.

The CDR3 loop is CASSPGRGGPLHF. For the CDR3, the DNA is TGTGCCAGCAGCCCGGGCAGGGGAGGCCCCCTCCACTTT. The chain employs TRBV7-3 and TRBJ1-6; D is perhaps TRBD1 (6 bases). Germline CDR1 SGHTA, CDR2 FQGTGA. The CDR3 runs 13 residues. V shed 5 bases and J shed 13 bases, with 15 bases lying between them.

This clonotype was observed many times. The CDR3 here is CASSGGTGGLDSPLHF. DNA for the CDR3: TGTGCCAGCAGCGGAGGGACAGGGGGCCTTGATTCACCCCTCCACTTT. The chain uses TRBV21-1 and TRBJ1-6; no DNA check was done on the table's D call, TRBD1. TRBV21-1 is termed a pseudogene. The CDR3 totals 16 residues.